The source of this T cell receptor (beta chain) is a study of T cells in localized non-small cell lung cancer (dated by TCRdb to the early 2020s). Concerning the study at large: The study analyzed T cell repertoires of roughly 220 early-stage NSCLC patients, comparing tumors and uninvolved tumor-adjacent lungs. All 240 or so NSCLC patients in the cohort were treatment-naive and had localized lung tumors that were resected. NSCLC patients had a mean age of roughly 66 years, and 129 were male and about 110 female. Results and caveats for the whole study, not just this receptor: Because the study design was exploratory, TCR variables were selected using unadjusted p-values without false-discovery rate correction. Because multi-region tumor sequencing was not done, intratumor heterogeneity could not be ruled out. Higher T cell density in blood was associated with longer overall survival, whereas higher clonality in adjacent lung was associated with shorter survival. A median of 57 of the top 100 tumor clones turned up in the paired uninvolved adjacent lung, and 25 to 30 of those clones also ranked among the top 100 of that same adjacent lung. The highest T cell clonality was observed in uninvolved tumor-adjacent lung, where clonality exceeded that of tumor, suggesting that antigenic responses were more focused in uninvolved tumor-adjacent lung.

At diagnosis, tumor, uninvolved tumor-adjacent lung and peripheral blood were collected and then preserved as a mix of FFPE and fresh-frozen material. Blood samples were analyzed as peripheral blood mononuclear cells for TCR repertoire profiling. TCR beta CDR3 regions were sequenced from DNA using the immunoSEQ Assay. The source study handled its data this way. T cell density was computed as TCR beta template counts normalized to usable DNA estimated by amplifying housekeeping genes. Richness was estimated with the preseqR package, extrapolating to 400,000 templates for PBMC samples and 120,000 templates for tissue samples. Clonality was taken to be one minus Pielou's evenness. Differential abundance testing on productive amino-acid clonotypes, with a minimum total count of 5 and an alpha of 0.1, was used to identify tissue-enriched TCRs. The Jaccard Index and the Morisita Overlap Index were used to quantify repertoire overlap between compartments. GLIPH clustered TCR beta CDR3s with public tetramer-defined viral CDR3s; viral motifs required at least three viral sequences plus V-gene enrichment. The table comes from immuneACCESS by way of TCRdb, which keeps in-frame sequences with V and J called. Part of the clones is missing from these tables; in studies checked, under half for an unresolved V gene and the rest for unknown reasons. V and J calls and clone size come straight from that table; D and trimming were deduced from the DNA. In this sample the table shows around 34,000 clones, 93% of which occur a single time. 6.5% to 10% of the sample belongs to the ten largest clones.

To note about this clone: Its antigen is unknown. No base quality values were provided; no much bigger clone lies one nucleotide off.

The CDR3, cysteine through phenylalanine, is 15 amino acids long. The entry retains the CDR3 DNA only, 45 bases that are in frame from base 1. Per the germline V gene, WSHSY is the CDR1 and SAAADI is the CDR2. V is pared back by 5 bases and J by 4 bases, with 17 bases lying between the germline termini. Sequencing was performed on peripheral blood, taken before any cancer treatment. The chain links TRBV10-2 with TRBJ1-2; TRBD1 could be the D gene, as 5 bases match. The receptor was derived from a female donor aged 60 or older with stage I lung adenocarcinoma. The DNA sequence follows: TGCGCCAGCAGTCTGGGACTCGAAGGTCTCTATGGCTACACCTTC. Its translation is CASSLGLEGLYGYTF.